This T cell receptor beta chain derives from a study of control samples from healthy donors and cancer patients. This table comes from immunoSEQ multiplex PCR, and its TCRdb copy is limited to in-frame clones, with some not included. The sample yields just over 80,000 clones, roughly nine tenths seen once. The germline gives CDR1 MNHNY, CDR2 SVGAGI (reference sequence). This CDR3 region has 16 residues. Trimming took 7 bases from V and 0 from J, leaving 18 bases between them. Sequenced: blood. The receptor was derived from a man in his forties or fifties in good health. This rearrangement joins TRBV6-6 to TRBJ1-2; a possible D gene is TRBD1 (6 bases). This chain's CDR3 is CASNQRGQSSNYGYTF. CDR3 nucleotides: TGTGCCAGCAACCAACGAGGACAGAGCTCTAACTATGGCTACACCTTC.